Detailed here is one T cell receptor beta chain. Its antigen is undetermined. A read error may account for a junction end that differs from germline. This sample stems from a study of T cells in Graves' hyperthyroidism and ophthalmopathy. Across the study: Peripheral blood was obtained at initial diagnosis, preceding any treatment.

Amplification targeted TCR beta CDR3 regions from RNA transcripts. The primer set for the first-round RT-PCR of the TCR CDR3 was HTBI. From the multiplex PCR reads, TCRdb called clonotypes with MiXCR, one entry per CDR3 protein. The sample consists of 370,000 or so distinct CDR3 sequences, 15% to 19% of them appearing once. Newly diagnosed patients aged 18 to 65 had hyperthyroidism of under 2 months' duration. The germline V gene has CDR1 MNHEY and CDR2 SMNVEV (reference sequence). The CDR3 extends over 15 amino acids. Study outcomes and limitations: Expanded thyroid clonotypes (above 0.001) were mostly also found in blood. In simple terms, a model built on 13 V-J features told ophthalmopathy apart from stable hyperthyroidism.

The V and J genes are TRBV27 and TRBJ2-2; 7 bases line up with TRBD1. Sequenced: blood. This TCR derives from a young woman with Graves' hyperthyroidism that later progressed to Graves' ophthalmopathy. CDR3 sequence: CASTWTPGGLGKLFF. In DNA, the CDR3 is TGTGCCAGCACCTGGACCCCAGGGGGTCTCGGGAAGCTGTTTTTT.